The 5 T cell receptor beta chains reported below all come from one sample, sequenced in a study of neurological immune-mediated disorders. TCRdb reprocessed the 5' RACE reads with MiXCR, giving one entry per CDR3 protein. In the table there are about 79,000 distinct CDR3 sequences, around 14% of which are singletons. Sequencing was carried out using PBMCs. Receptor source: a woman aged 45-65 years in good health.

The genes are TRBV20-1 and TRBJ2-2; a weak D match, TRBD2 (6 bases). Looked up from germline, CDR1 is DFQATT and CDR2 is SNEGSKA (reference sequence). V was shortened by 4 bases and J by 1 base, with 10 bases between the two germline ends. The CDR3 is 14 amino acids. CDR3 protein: CSAKGRGNTGELFF. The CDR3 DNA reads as TGCAGTGCTAAGGGGCGGGGGAACACCGGGGAGCTGTTTTTT.

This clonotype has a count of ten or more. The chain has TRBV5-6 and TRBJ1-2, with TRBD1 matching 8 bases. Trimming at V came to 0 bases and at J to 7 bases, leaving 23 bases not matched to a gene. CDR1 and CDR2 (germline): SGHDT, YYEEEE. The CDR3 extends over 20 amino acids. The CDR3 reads CASSLGQGPRTLVRPGGYTF. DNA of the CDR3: TGTGCCAGCAGCTTGGGACAGGGGCCGCGGACTCTGGTGAGGCCGGGTGGCTACACCTTC.

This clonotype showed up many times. The CDR3 DNA reads as TGTGCCAGCAGCCGTAGAGGGACAGGGGGCTTCAACTATGGCTACACCTTC. Protein sequence: CASSRRGTGGFNYGYTF. The chain is built from TRBV5-6 and TRBJ1-2; 12 bases match TRBD1. The CDR3 covers 17 residues. Germline trimming cut 4 bases from V and 2 bases from J; bases unmatched to any gene: 9. Per germline, CDR1 SGHDT and CDR2 YYEEEE. Supplemented by reference TRBV5-6 and TRBJ1-2, the full variable domain reads DAGVTQSPTHLIKTRGQQVTLRCSPKSGHDTVSWYQQALGQGPQFIFQYYEEEERQRGNFPDRFSGHQFPNYSSELNVNALLLGDSALYLCASSRRGTGGFNYGYTFGSGTRLTVV.

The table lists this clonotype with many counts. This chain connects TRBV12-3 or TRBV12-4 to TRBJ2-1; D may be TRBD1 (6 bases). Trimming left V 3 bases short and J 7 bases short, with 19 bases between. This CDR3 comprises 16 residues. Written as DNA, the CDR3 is TGTGCCAGCAGTTTTTTGGGGGCGCAAATGGGAAATGAGCAGTTCTTC. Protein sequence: CASSFLGAQMGNEQFF.

The CDR3 loop reads CASSFLPTGYEKLFF. CDR3 DNA sequence: TGTGCCAGCAGTTTTCTCCCGACAGGGTATGAAAAACTGTTTTTT. This chain uses TRBV12-3 or TRBV12-4 with TRBJ1-4, with TRBD1 identical over 7 bases. With 3 bases clipped from V and 6 bases from J, the junction kept 7 bases outside the gene matches. The CDR3 contains 15 residues.